This T cell receptor (beta chain) was recovered during a study of radiation and T cells in renal cell carcinoma. On this clone: The antigen remains unidentified.

Time point in this sample: blood 4 weeks post-SBRT, at nephrectomy. Treatment given: 15 Gy SBRT to primary tumor, nephrectomy 4 weeks later. Nephrectomy followed 15 Gy stereotactic body radiation by 4 weeks. Notes on the study in general: From baseline, blood top tumor clonotypes peaked at 2 weeks post-radiation.

V gave up 7 bases and J gave up 3 bases; unmatched junction bases: 8. CDR3 size: 16 residues. Per germline, CDR1 ENHRY and CDR2 SYGVKD. The repertoire was sequenced with immunoSEQ multiplex PCR; TCRdb's copy has only in-frame clones and lacks some. The table has 150,000 to 200,000 clones, 88% seen once. This receptor was taken from a woman in her forties or fifties with renal cell carcinoma. The source was blood, collected from a patient whose treatment included radiotherapy and nephrectomy. This rearrangement joins TRBV10-3 to TRBJ1-6, with TRBD1 matching 8 bases. In DNA form, the CDR3 reads TGTGCCATCATCCGGACAGGGACTTACTATAATTCACCCCTCCACTTT. It is translated as CAIIRTGTYYNSPLHF.